This TCR beta chain appears in the sequencing data of a study of blood T cell repertoires in COVID-19. In the study overall: Acute-phase and convalescent COVID-19 samples originated in the United States, Italy and Spain.

Original processing methods: Amplifying reference gene primers gave estimates of nucleated cell counts. Clones were read by immunoSEQ multiplex PCR, and TCRdb kept only the in-frame ones, dropping some. The V and J calls and clone size are taken from that table; D and trimming were inferred from the DNA. This sample has around 250,000 clones, with roughly 89% found just once. This clone was detected only once. J gave up 1 base and V 1 base, and 11 bases lay outside the gene matches. The germline CDR1 and CDR2 sequences are SGHRS and YFSETQ. CDR3 length: 18 amino acids. J is TRBJ1-1 and V is TRBV5-1; 9 bases agree with TRBD1. The sequence came from a woman aged 35 to 49 who had recovered from COVID-19. Sequencing input: peripheral blood. The CDR3 sequence: CASSLPGQGGSRNTEAFF. CDR3 DNA sequence: TGCGCCAGCAGCTTGCCGGGACAGGGTGGCTCTCGGAACACTGAAGCTTTCTTT.